Each of the 6 T cell receptor beta chains below was sequenced from the same sample in a study of T cell responses to AZD1222 COVID-19 vaccine. Produced via immunoSEQ multiplex PCR; TCRdb's table is partial and in-frame only. The sample lists approximately 140,000 clones, roughly 91% occurring once. The source was peripheral blood, collected on day 0 of AZD1222 vaccination. Every receptor here comes from an adult in good health.

This chain connects TRBV2 to TRBJ2-3; D is ambiguous. This CDR3 is built from 13 residues. Per germline, CDR1 SNHLY and CDR2 FYNNEI. V was pared by 10 bases and J by 1 base, with 12 bases between. The CDR3 sequence: CAILGSGTDTQYF. The CDR3 nucleotides are TGTGCCATCCTAGGCTCGGGCACAGATACGCAGTATTTT.

V gene TRBV5-8 combines with J gene TRBJ2-5, with TRBD2 matching over 14 bases. Germline V gene data show CDR1 as SGHTS and CDR2 as YDEGEE. The V gene end was trimmed by 4 bases and the J gene end by 4 bases; junction bases not matched to a gene: 3. The CDR3 totals 15 residues. The CDR3 here is CASSSGTSGGETQYF. CDR3 nucleotide sequence: TGTGCCAGCAGCAGTGGGACTAGCGGGGGAGAGACCCAGTACTTC.

The V call is TRBV7-8, the J call TRBJ1-2, with no clear D. Per the germline V gene, CDR1 is SGHVS and CDR2 is FQNEAQ. The CDR3 spans 13 residues. The V gene lost 1 base and the J gene lost 4 bases, with 7 bases spanning the gap. CDR3 DNA sequence: TGTGCCAGCAGCTTAGAGACGGTCTATGGCTACACCTTC. Encoded protein: CASSLETVYGYTF. The full variable domain, its missing parts supplied by reference TRBV7-8 and TRBJ1-2, is GAGVSQSPRYKVAKRGQDVALRCDPISGHVSLFWYQQALGQGPEFLTYFQNEAQLDKSGLPSDRFFAERPEGSVSTLKIQRTQQEDSAVYLCASSLETVYGYTFGSGTRLTVV.

This chain links TRBV7-2 with TRBJ2-1; D is unclear. V dropped 5 bases and J dropped 8 bases, with 16 bases sitting between them. From germline, CDR1 is SGHTA and CDR2 FQGNSA. The CDR3 is made up of 14 amino acids. The CDR3 bases are TGTGCCAGCAGCCCGCGATTGGTGTATTATGAGCAGTTCTTC. Translated: CASSPRLVYYEQFF.

The V and J genes are TRBV5-1 and TRBJ1-2; TRBD1 matches at 9 bases. Germline V gene data show CDR1 as SGHRS and CDR2 as YFSETQ. The CDR3 runs to 14 residues. Trimming cost V 0 bases and J 10 bases; bases outside gene matches: 7. The CDR3 loop reads CASSLDLTGGYYTF. CDR3 coding DNA: TGCGCCAGCAGCTTGGACCTAACAGGGGGCTACTACACCTTC.

The chain has TRBV5-1 and TRBJ1-1; D gene unclear. Germline CDR1 is SGHRS and CDR2 is YFSETQ. The CDR3 is 13 residues long. V lost 3 bases, J lost 2 bases, and 8 bases lay in between. In DNA, the CDR3 is TGCGCCAGCAGCTGGAACAGCAACACTGAAGCTTTCTTT. Amino acid sequence: CASSWNSNTEAFF.